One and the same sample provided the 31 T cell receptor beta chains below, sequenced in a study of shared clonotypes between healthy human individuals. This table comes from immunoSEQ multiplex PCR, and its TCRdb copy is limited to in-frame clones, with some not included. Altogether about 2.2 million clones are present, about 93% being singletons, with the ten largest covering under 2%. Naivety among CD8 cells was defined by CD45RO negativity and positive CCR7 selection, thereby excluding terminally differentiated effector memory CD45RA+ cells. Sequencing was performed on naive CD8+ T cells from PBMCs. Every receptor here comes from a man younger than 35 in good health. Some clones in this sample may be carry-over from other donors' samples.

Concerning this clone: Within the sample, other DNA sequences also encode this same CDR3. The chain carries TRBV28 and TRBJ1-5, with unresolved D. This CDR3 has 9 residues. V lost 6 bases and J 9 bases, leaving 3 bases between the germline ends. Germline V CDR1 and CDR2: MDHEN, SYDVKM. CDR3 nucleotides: TGTGCCAGCAGCGTGCCCCAGCATTTT. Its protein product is CASSVPQHF.

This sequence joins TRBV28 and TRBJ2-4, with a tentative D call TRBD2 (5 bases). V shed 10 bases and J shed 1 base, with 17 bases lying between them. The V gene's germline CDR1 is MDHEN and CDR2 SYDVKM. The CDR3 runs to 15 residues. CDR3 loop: CATIASDVAKNIQYF. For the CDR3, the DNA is TGTGCCACTATAGCGAGCGATGTCGCCAAAAACATTCAGTACTTC.

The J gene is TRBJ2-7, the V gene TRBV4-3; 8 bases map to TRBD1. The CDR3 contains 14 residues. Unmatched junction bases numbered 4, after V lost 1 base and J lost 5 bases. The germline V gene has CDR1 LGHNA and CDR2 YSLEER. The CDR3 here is CASSQVRGLNEQYF. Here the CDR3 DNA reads TGCGCCAGCAGCCAAGTCAGGGGGCTGAACGAGCAGTACTTC.

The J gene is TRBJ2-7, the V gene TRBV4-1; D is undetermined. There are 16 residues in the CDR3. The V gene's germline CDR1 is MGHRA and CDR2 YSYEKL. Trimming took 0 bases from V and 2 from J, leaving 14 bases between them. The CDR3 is CASSQEVSRNTYEQYF. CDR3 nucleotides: TGCGCCAGCAGCCAAGAGGTCAGCAGGAATACCTACGAGCAGTACTTC.

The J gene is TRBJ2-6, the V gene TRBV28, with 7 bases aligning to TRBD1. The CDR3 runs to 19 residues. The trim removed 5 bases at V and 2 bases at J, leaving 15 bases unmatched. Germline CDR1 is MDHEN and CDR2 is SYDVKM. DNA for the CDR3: TGTGCCAGCAGTCTTACGACAGGGATGGGCTTCGCTGGGGCCAACGTCCTGACTTTC. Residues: CASSLTTGMGFAGANVLTF.

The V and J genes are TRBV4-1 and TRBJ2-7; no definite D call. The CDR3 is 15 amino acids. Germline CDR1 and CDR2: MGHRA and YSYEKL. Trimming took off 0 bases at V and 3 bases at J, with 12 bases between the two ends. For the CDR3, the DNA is TGCGCCAGCAGCCAAGAACCCCAGCTGGGCTACGAGCAGTACTTC. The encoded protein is CASSQEPQLGYEQYF.

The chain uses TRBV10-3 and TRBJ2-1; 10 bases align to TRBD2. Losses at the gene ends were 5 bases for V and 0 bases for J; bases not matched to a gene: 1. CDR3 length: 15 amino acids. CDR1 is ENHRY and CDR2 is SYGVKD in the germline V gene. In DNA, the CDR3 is TGTGCCATCAGTCCTAGCGGGAGCTCCTACAATGAGCAGTTCTTC. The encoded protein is CAISPSGSSYNEQFF.

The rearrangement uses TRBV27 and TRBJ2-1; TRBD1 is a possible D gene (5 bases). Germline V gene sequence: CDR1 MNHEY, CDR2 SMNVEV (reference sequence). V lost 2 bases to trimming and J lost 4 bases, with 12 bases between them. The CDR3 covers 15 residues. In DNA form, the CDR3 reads TGTGCCAGCAGTTTAGTGGCAGGGTATTACAATGAGCAGTTCTTC. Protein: CASSLVAGYYNEQFF.

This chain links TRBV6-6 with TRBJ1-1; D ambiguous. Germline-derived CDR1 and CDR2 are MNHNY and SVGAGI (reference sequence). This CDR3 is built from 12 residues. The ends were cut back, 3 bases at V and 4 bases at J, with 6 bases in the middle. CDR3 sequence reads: CASSYTATEAFF. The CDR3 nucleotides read TGTGCCAGCAGTTATACCGCCACTGAAGCTTTCTTT.

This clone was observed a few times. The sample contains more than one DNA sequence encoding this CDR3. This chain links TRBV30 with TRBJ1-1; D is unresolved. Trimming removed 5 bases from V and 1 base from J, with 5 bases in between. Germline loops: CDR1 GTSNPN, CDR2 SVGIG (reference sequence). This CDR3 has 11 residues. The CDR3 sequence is CAWAGNTEAFF. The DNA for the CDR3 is TGTGCCTGGGCAGGGAACACTGAAGCTTTCTTT.

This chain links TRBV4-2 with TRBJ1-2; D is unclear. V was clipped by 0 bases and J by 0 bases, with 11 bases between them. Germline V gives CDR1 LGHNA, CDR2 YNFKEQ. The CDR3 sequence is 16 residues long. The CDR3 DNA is TGTGCCAGCAGCCAAGATGGGGAGGGAACTAACTATGGCTACACCTTC. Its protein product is CASSQDGEGTNYGYTF.

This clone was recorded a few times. The CDR3 is CASVVNTEAFF. CDR3 bases: TGTGCTAGTGTAGTGAACACTGAAGCTTTCTTT. This rearrangement joins TRBV12-5 to TRBJ1-1; no clear D. The CDR3 contains 11 residues. Per the germline V gene, CDR1 is LGHNT and CDR2 is FRNRAP. The germline V and J ends were trimmed by 7 bases and 0 bases, with 3 bases remaining between them.

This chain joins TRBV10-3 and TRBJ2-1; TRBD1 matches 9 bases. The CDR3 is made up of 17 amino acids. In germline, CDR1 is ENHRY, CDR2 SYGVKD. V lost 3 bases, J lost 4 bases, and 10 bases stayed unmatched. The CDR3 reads CAISDSPPGQGYNEQFF. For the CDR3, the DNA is TGTGCCATCAGTGACTCTCCTCCGGGACAGGGATACAATGAGCAGTTCTTC.

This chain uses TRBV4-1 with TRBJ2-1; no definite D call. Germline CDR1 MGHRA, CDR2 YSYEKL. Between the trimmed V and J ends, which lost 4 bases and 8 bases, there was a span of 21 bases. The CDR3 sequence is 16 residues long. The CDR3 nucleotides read TGCGCCAGCAGCCGTCCCCCGGAGAGTTCCATCGATGAGCAGTTCTTC. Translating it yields CASSRPPESSIDEQFF.

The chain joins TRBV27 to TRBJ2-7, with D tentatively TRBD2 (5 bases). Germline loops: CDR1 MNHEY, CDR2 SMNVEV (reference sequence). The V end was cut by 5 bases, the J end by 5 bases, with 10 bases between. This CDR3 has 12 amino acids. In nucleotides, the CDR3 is TGTGCCAGCAGTGGCGGGTTCGACGAGCAGTACTTC. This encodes CASSGGFDEQYF.

CDR3 nucleotide sequence: TGTGCCAGCAGCGGACAGGGTTCAAACACTGAAGCTTTCTTT. It translates to CASSGQGSNTEAFF. This chain uses TRBV9 with TRBJ1-1; 7 bases match TRBD1. J gave up 2 bases and V 3 bases, and 4 bases lay outside the gene matches. The CDR3 sequence is 14 residues long. Germline V gives CDR1 SGDLS, CDR2 YYNGEE.

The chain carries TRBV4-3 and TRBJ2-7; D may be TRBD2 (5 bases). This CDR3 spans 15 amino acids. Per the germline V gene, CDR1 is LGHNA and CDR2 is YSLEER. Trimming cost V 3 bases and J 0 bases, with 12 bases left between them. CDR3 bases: TGCGCCAGCAGCCAGGAGGACGGAGACTCCTACGAGCAGTACTTC. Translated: CASSQEDGDSYEQYF.

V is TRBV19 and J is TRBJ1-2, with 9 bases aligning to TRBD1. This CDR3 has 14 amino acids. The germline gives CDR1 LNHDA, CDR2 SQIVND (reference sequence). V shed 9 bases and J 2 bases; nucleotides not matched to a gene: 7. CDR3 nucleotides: TGTGCCAGCCGGACAGGGGCGATGAACTATGGCTACACCTTC. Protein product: CASRTGAMNYGYTF.

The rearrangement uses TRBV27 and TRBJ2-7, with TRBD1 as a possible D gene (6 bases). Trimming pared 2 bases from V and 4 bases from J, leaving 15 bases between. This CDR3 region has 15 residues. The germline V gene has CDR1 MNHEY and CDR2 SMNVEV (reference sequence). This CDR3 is CASSLLFERGYEQYF. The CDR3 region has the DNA TGTGCCAGCAGTTTACTTTTCGAAAGGGGGTACGAGCAGTACTTC.

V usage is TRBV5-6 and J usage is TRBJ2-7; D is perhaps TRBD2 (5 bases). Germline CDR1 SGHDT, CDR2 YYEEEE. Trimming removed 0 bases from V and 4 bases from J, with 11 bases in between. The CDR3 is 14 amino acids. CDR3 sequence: CASSLDREGYEQYF. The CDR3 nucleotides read TGTGCCAGCAGCTTGGACAGAGAGGGATACGAGCAGTACTTC.

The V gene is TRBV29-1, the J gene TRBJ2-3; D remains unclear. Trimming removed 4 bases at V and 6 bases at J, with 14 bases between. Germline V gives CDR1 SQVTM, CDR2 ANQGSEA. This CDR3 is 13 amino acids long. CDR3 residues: CSVADLSVDTQYF. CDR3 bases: TGCAGCGTTGCGGACCTCTCGGTCGATACGCAGTATTTT.

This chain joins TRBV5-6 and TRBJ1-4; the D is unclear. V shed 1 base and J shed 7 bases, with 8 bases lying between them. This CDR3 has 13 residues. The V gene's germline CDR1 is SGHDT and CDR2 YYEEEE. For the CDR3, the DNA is TGTGCCAGCAGCTTGTGGTCAAGTGAAAAACTGTTTTTT. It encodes CASSLWSSEKLFF.

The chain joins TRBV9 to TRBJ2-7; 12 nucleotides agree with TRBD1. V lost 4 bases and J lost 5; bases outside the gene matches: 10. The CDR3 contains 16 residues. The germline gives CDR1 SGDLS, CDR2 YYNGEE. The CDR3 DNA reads TGTGCCAGCAGCAAATCAAAGGGACAGGGGGCCGACGAGCAGTACTTC. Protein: CASSKSKGQGADEQYF.

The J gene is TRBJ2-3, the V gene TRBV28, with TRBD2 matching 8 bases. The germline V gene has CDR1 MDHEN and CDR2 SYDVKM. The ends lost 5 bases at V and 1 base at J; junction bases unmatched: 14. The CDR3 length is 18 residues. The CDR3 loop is CASSRLTYGRVGTDTQYF. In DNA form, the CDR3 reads TGTGCCAGCAGTCGATTGACTTACGGGAGGGTGGGCACAGATACGCAGTATTTT.

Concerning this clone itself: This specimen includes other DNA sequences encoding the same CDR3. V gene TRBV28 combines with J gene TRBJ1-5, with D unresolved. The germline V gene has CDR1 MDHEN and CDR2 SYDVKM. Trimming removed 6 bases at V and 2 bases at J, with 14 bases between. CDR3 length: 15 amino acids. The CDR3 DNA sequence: TGTGCCAGCAGCCTATCGGGGAGGGGCAATCAGCCCCAGCATTTT. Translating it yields CASSLSGRGNQPQHF.

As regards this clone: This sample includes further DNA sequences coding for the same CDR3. CDR3 amino acids: CASSLAGTNQPQHF. As DNA, the CDR3 is TGTGCCAGCAGTTTGGCAGGGACAAATCAGCCCCAGCATTTT. The rearrangement uses TRBV28 and TRBJ1-5; D perhaps matches TRBD1 (6 bases). Germline CDR1 and CDR2: MDHEN and SYDVKM. The CDR3 loop spans 14 amino acids. The germline V and J ends were trimmed by 3 bases and 4 bases, with 10 bases remaining between them.

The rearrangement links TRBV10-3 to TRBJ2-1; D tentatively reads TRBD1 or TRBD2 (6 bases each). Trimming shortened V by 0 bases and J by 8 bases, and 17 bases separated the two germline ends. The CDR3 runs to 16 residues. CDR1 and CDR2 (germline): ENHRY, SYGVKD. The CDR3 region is CAISESRVGGSHEQFF. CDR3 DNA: TGTGCCATCAGTGAGTCGCGGGTCGGGGGCAGCCATGAGCAGTTCTTC.

The CDR3 nucleotides read TGTGCCAGCAGTTCCCCGGGGGAGCGGACCTACAATGAGCAGTTCTTC. Encoded protein: CASSSPGERTYNEQFF. The chain recombines TRBV28 with TRBJ2-1; D may be TRBD2 (6 bases). Germline loops: CDR1 MDHEN, CDR2 SYDVKM. Deletions cut 4 bases from V and 2 bases from J, with 15 bases between. The CDR3 has 16 residues.

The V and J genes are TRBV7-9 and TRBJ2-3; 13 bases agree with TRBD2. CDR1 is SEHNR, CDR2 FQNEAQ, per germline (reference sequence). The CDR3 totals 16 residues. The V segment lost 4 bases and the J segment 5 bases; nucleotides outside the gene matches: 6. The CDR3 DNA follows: TGTGCCAGCAGCTCGACTAGCGGGAGGTTCAGAGATACGCAGTATTTT. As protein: CASSSTSGRFRDTQYF.

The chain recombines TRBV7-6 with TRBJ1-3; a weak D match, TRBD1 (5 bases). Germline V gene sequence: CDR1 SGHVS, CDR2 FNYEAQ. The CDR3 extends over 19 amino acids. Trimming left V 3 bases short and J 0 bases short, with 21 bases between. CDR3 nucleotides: TGTGCCAGCAGCTTTTCCTCTCCGGGACGGGAACACTCTGGAAACACCATATATTTT. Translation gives CASSFSSPGREHSGNTIYF.

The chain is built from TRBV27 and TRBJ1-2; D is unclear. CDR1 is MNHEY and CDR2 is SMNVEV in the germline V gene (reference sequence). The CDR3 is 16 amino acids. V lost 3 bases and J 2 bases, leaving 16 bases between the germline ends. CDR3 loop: CASSFRPATLNYGYTF. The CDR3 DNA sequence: TGTGCCAGCAGTTTCCGGCCCGCTACCTTAAACTATGGCTACACCTTC.